These 13 T cell receptor beta chains were all obtained from the same sample, sequenced in a study of cytomegalovirus exposure and HLA in healthy donors. Amplification used 60 Vbeta primers and 13 Jbeta primers. Sequencing was performed with immunoSEQ multiplex PCR; in TCRdb, only in-frame clones are kept and a portion is missing. The table has around 110,000 clones, more than 70% seen once. Specimen: PBMCs. The source is a man aged 25-40 years in good health and CMV-seronegative.

This chain uses TRBV28 with TRBJ2-7, with TRBD2 as a possible D gene (5 bases). Per the germline V gene, CDR1 is MDHEN and CDR2 is SYDVKM. Trimming took off 2 bases at V and 7 bases at J, with 6 bases between the two ends. The CDR3 spans 11 residues. The CDR3 nucleotides read TGTGCCAGCAGTTTACGAGGGGAGCAGTACTTC. Its translation is CASSLRGEQYF. Full variable domain (outside the CDR3, taken from reference TRBV28 and TRBJ2-7): DVKVTQSSRYLVKRTGEKVFLECVQDMDHENMFWYRQDPGLGLRLIYFSYDVKMKEKGDIPEGYSVSREKKERFSLILESASTNQTSMYLCASSLRGEQYFGPGTRLTVT.

This clone was counted a few times. This sequence joins TRBV4-2 and TRBJ2-1, with 10 positions matching TRBD2. The V segment lost 4 bases and the J segment 7 bases; nucleotides outside the gene matches: 13. Germline lookup yields CDR1 LGHNA and CDR2 YNFKEQ. The CDR3 spans 17 residues. The DNA of the CDR3 is TGTGCCAGCAGCCCCGGGAGCGGGGGGGCCCCCGGGAATGAGCAGTTCTTC. Protein sequence: CASSPGSGGAPGNEQFF.

V is TRBV11-1 and J is TRBJ2-3, with a possible D match to TRBD1 (6 bases). The CDR3 sequence is 14 residues long. Germline loops: CDR1 SGHAT, CDR2 FQDESV (reference sequence). Between the trimmed V and J ends, which lost 5 bases and 7 bases, there was a span of 16 bases. The CDR3 DNA follows: TGTGCCAGCAGCCCACTTCGGACAGTCCATACGCAGTATTTT. Amino acid sequence: CASSPLRTVHTQYF.

The chain uses TRBV7-2 and TRBJ2-3, with TRBD1 matching 7 bases. The germline gives CDR1 SGHTA, CDR2 FQGNSA. V lost 4 bases and J lost 3; bases outside the gene matches: 7. The CDR3 is 15 residues long. The CDR3: CASSSRQGGTDTQYF. In nucleotides, the CDR3 is TGTGCCAGCAGCTCCCGACAGGGCGGGACAGATACGCAGTATTTT.

The chain uses TRBV2 and TRBJ2-7; 9 nucleotides match TRBD2. Germline-derived CDR1 and CDR2 are SNHLY and FYNNEI. The CDR3 has 15 amino acids. The junction had 14 bases not matched to a gene; V was cut back by 7 bases and J by 7 bases. DNA for the CDR3: TGTGCCAGCACCGAAAGGGGCGCGGGAGGGCGGGAGCAGTACTTC. This translates into CASTERGAGGREQYF. Full variable domain (rest looked up from reference TRBV2 and TRBJ2-7): EPEVTQTPSHQVTQMGQEVILRCVPISNHLYFYWYRQILGQKVEFLVSFYNNEISEKSEIFDDQFSVERPDGSNFTLKIRSTKLEDSAMYFCASTERGAGGREQYFGPGTRLTVT.

J is TRBJ1-3 and V is TRBV15; possible D gene TRBD1, 6 bases. The length of the CDR3 is 16 residues. V lost 0 bases and J lost 2, with 11 bases in between. CDR1 and CDR2 from the germline V gene are LNHNV and YYDKDF (reference sequence). The CDR3 nucleotides are TGTGCCACCAGCAGAGATCTGAACAGGGCTGGAAACACCATATATTTT. Translated: CATSRDLNRAGNTIYF.

The chain uses TRBV5-1 and TRBJ2-7, with TRBD1 as a possible D gene (5 bases). Germline V gives CDR1 SGHRS, CDR2 YFSETQ. Trimming removed 1 base from V and 2 bases from J, with 19 bases in between. This CDR3 has 17 residues. The CDR3 here is CASSLSPSQGLTYEQYF. The DNA of the CDR3 is TGCGCCAGCAGCTTGTCTCCGAGTCAGGGCCTGACCTACGAGCAGTACTTC.

This clone has a single count. At one end the junction does not follow the germline gene, possibly because of a read error. The sample contains more than one DNA sequence encoding this CDR3. The chain has TRBV7-9 and TRBJ1-1; TRBD1 matches at 7 bases. The CDR3 spans 16 residues. CDR1 and CDR2 from the germline V gene are SEHNR and FQNEAQ (reference sequence). DNA for the CDR3: TGTGCCAGCAGCCCGGGGGAAATGGACAGGAAGACTGAGGCTTTCTTT. Encoded protein: CASSPGEMDRKTEAFF.

V usage is TRBV6-5 and J usage is TRBJ2-2, with TRBD2 matching 12 bases. J gave up 5 bases and V 3 bases, and 4 bases lay outside the gene matches. The V gene's germline CDR1 is MNHEY and CDR2 SVGAGI. CDR3 length equals 16 residues. For the CDR3, the DNA is TGTGCCAGCAGTTATATGACTAGCGGGAGAACCGGGGAGCTGTTTTTT. It encodes CASSYMTSGRTGELFF.

In this sample, this clone turned up once. The chain combines TRBV7-6 with TRBJ2-2; D unresolved. The CDR3 sequence is 16 residues long. The germline V gene encodes CDR1 SGHVS and CDR2 FNYEAQ. Trimming pared 5 bases from V and 2 bases from J, leaving 15 bases between. CDR3 amino acids: CASSPGRLVNTGELFF. CDR3 nucleotides: TGTGCCAGCAGCCCTGGTCGACTCGTTAACACCGGGGAGCTGTTTTTT.

This clone occurred once. The chain combines TRBV7-3 with TRBJ2-1; a weak D match, TRBD1 (6 bases). Germline V lookup: CDR1 SGHTA, CDR2 FQGTGA. The CDR3 contains 15 residues. Between the trimmed V and J ends, which lost 5 bases and 6 bases, there was a span of 17 bases. In DNA form, the CDR3 reads TGTGCCAGCAGCCCAACAGGGATGTCGGGCAATGAGCAGTTCTTC. Translation gives CASSPTGMSGNEQFF.

Only a few counts were recorded for this clone. The V call is TRBV6-6, the J call TRBJ2-3; D gene uncertain. The CDR3 runs to 16 residues. V was pared by 0 bases and J by 6 bases, with 16 bases between. Germline V gives CDR1 MNHNY, CDR2 SVGAGI (reference sequence). The CDR3 is CASSYSDTYHVDTQYF. Here the CDR3 DNA reads TGTGCCAGCAGTTACTCCGACACCTACCACGTGGATACGCAGTATTTT.

The chain couples TRBV5-4 to TRBJ2-2; possible D gene TRBD2, 6 bases. Germline loops: CDR1 SGHNT, CDR2 YYREEE (reference sequence). This CDR3 has 17 residues. Trimming cost V 0 bases and J 1 base, with 13 bases left between them. The CDR3 DNA is TGTGCCAGCAGCTTGGCCGGAGGGAAGGTGAACACCGGGGAGCTGTTTTTT. Translating gives CASSLAGGKVNTGELFF.